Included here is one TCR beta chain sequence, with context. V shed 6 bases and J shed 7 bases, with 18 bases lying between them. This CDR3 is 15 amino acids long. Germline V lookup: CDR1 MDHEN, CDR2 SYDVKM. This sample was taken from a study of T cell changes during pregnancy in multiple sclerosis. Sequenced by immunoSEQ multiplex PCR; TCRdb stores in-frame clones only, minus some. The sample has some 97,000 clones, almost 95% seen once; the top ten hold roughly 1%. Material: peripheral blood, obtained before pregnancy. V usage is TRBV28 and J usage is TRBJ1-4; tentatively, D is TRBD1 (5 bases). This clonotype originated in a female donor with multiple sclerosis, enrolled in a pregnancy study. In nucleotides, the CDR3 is TGTGCCAGCAGGACCACTGGGGCCGGGGGTGAAAAACTGTTTTTT. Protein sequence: CASRTTGAGGEKLFF.